This T cell receptor (beta chain) appears in the sequencing data of a study of blood T cell repertoires in COVID-19. Study-wide background: Samples taken during acute and convalescent COVID-19 were collected in the United States, Italy and Spain. The analysed material was cDNA or gDNA that came from T cells, B-cell-depleted T cells, or PBMCs.

In the authors' methods: By means of reference gene primer amplification, nucleated cell counts were estimated. Here immunoSEQ multiplex PCR was the method, and the copy in TCRdb shows in-frame clones only, minus some. V and J calls and clone size follow that table, whereas D and trimming were derived from the DNA. The sample records around 120,000 clones, roughly 89% being singletons. It was during active infection that Seattle patients were enrolled and then longitudinally followed. V was cut by 5 bases and J by 3 bases, with 20 bases left in between. Germline values: CDR1 MNHEY, CDR2 SVGEGT. The CDR3 loop spans 17 amino acids.

The sequence was obtained from a woman aged 60-75 years with COVID-19, enrolled during active disease. The chain carries TRBV6-2 or TRBV6-3 and TRBJ2-1, with a tentative D call TRBD1 (7 bases). Material: peripheral blood. The CDR3 here is CASSRPEGAPIYNEQFF. The CDR3 nucleotides are TGTGCCAGCAGTAGACCGGAGGGGGCCCCCATCTACAATGAGCAGTTCTTC.